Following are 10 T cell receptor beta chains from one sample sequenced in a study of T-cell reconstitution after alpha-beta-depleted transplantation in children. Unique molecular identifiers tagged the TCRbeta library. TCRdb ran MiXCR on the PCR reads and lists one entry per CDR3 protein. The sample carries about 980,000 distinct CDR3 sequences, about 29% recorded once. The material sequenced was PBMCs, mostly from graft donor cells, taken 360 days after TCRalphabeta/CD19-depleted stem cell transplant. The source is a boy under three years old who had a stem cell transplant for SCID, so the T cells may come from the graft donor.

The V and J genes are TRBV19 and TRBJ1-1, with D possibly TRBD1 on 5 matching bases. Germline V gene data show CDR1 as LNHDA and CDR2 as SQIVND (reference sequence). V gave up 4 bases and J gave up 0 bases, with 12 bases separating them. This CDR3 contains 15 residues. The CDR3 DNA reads TGTGCCAGTAGTACCTACAGGCTCCTGAACACTGAAGCTTTCTTT. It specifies CASSTYRLLNTEAFF.

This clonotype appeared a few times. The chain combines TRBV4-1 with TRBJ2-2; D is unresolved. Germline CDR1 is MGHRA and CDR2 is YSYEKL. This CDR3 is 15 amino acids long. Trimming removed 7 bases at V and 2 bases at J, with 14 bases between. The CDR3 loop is CASTTTVANTGELFF. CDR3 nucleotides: TGCGCCAGCACCACGACGGTAGCAAACACCGGGGAGCTGTTTTTT.

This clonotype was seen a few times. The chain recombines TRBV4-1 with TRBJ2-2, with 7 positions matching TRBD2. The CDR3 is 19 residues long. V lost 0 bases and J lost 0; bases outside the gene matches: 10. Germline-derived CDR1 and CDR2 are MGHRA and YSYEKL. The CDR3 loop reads CASSQDRRSGVTNTGELFF. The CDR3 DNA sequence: TGCGCCAGCAGCCAAGATCGTCGAAGCGGGGTGACGAACACCGGGGAGCTGTTTTTT.

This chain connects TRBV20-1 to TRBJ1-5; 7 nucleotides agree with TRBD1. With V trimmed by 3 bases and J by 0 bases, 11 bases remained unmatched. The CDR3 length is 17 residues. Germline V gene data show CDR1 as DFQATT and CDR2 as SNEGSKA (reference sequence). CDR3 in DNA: TGCAGTGCTAGGAGTACAGGGGACATGACTAGCAATCAGCCCCAGCATTTT. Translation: CSARSTGDMTSNQPQHF.

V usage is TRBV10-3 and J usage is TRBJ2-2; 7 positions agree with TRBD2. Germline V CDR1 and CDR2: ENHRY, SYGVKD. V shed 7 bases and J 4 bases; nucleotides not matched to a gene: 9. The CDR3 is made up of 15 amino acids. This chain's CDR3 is CAIKHGLAGTGELFF. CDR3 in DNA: TGTGCCATCAAGCATGGCTTAGCGGGCACCGGGGAGCTGTTTTTT.

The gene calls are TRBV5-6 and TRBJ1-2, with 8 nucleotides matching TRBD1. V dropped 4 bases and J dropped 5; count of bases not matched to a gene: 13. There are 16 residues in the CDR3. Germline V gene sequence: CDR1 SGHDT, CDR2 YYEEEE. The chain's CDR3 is CASSRTDRASGYGYTF. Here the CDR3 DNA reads TGTGCCAGCAGCCGAACGGACAGGGCCTCGGGTTATGGCTACACCTTC.

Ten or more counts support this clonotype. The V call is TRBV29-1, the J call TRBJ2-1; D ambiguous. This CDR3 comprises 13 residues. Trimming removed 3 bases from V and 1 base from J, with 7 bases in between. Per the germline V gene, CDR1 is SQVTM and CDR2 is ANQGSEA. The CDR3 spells CSVDLGSYNEQFF. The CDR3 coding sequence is TGCAGCGTTGACTTGGGGTCCTACAATGAGCAGTTCTTC.

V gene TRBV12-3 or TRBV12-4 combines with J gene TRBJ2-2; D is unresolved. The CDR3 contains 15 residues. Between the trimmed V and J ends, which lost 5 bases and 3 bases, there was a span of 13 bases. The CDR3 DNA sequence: TGTGCCAGCAGTCCCCGCGGTCTACACACCGGGGAGCTGTTTTTT. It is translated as CASSPRGLHTGELFF.

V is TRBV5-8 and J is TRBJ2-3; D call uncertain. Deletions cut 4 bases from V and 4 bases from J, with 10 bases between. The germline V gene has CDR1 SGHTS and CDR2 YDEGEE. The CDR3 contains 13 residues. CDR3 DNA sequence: TGTGCCAGCAGCCCCGCCTACGCAGATACGCAGTATTTT. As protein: CASSPAYADTQYF.

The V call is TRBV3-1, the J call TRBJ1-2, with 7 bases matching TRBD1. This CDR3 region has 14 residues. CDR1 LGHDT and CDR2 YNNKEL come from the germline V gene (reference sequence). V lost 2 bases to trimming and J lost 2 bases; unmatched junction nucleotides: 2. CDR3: CASSQQGGNYGYTF. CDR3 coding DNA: TGTGCCAGCAGCCAACAGGGGGGGAACTATGGCTACACCTTC.